This entry describes one T cell receptor (beta chain). Its antigen is not known. CD45RO-CCR7+CD27+CD95- defined naive CD8+ T cells. The sample is drawn from a study of CXCR3-negative and CXCR3-positive naive CD8 T cells. This CDR3 has 14 amino acids. Germline lookup yields CDR1 SQVTM and CDR2 ANQGSEA. The authors prepared UMI-labeled TRB cDNA libraries by 5' RACE. TCRdb reprocessed the 5' RACE reads and keeps a single row for each CDR3 protein, giving no DNA. The sample's table shows 70,000 to 95,000 distinct CDR3 sequences. General study findings and limits: Diversity ran similarly high across both naive subsets but far lower in memory CD8+ cells. More hydrophobic TRB CDR3s were found in CXCR3-positive naive cells than in CXCR3-negative naive cells.

The chain couples TRBV29-1 to TRBJ2-2; TCRdb lists TRBD2, though no DNA is available to test this call. The sequence was collected from a human donor in good health. Some clones in this sample may be carry-over from other donors' samples. Material: naive CXCR3- CD8+ T cells from blood. Subset described: CD45RO-CCR7+CD27+CD95- naive CD8+ T cells lacking CXCR3 (TNR3-). Here the CDR3 reads CSVAAGGPTGELFF.